Listed below are T cell receptor beta chains from one sample, sequenced in a study of persistence of HIV-infected CD4 T cells. Clones were read by immunoSEQ multiplex PCR, and TCRdb kept only the in-frame ones, dropping some. The sample lists some 32,000 clones; 82% were seen once. Antigen specificity for these receptors is unknown. Here the sequenced sample was CD4+ T cells sorted from PBMCs after roughly 19-hour stimulation, taken from a patient who received antiretroviral therapy. These receptors were taken from an adult woman with HIV who was CMV-seropositive. Each CDR3 is given with its conserved first and last residue. A D gene is named only where the DNA matches it firmly. Expanded clones are given a class, and other clones once, few, many or no size at all.

V: TRBV9
size: .
J: TRBJ2-7
D: .
CDR3: CASSVIVTGSTEQYF
DNA: TGTGCCAGCAGCGTAATCGTAACAGGGAGTACCGAGCAGTACTTC

V: TRBV9
size: .
J: TRBJ1-6
D: TRBD1
CDR3: CASSVGTASSYNSPLHF
DNA: TGTGCCAGCAGCGTGGGGACAGCGAGCTCCTATAATTCACCCCTCCACTTT

V: TRBV3-1/TRBV3-2
size: .
J: TRBJ1-6
D: .
CDR3: CASSQKGQNSPLHF
DNA: TGTGCCAGCAGCCAAAAGGGGCAGAATTCACCCCTCCACTTT

V: TRBV28
size: few
J: TRBJ2-1
D: TRBD2
CDR3: CASSRVSGSQFF
DNA: TGTGCCAGCAGTAGAGTAAGCGGGAGCCAGTTCTTC

V: TRBV9
size: .
J: TRBJ1-3
D: TRBD1
CDR3: CASSHTSKRRRGRSGNTIYF
DNA: TGTGCCAGCAGCCATACTTCCAAGCGCAGGAGGGGGCGTTCTGGAAACACCATATATTTT

V: TRBV13
size: few
J: TRBJ1-1
D: .
CDR3: CASSLAFISGYTEAFF
DNA: TGTGCCAGCAGCTTAGCCTTTATTTCAGGTTACACTGAAGCTTTCTTT

V: TRBV30
size: once
J: TRBJ1-1
D: .
CDR3: CAWSVGPMNTEAFF
DNA: TGTGCCTGGAGTGTAGGGCCGATGAACACTGAAGCTTTCTTT

V: TRBV6-2/TRBV6-3
size: .
J: TRBJ1-1
D: .
CDR3: CASSFASNTEAFF
DNA: TGTGCCAGCAGTTTCGCCTCGAACACTGAAGCTTTCTTT

V: TRBV7-2
size: .
J: TRBJ2-2
D: .
CDR3: CASSHGPNTGELFF
DNA: TGTGCCAGCAGCCACGGGCCGAACACCGGGGAGCTGTTTTTT

V: TRBV24-1
size: once
J: TRBJ2-3
D: TRBD2
CDR3: CATSAAGGPTDTQYF
DNA: TGTGCCACCAGTGCGGCGGGGGGGCCCACAGATACGCAGTATTTT

V: TRBV29-1
size: .
J: TRBJ2-2
D: TRBD1
CDR3: CSVGMRQGKTGELFF
DNA: TGCAGCGTTGGGATGAGACAGGGAAAAACCGGGGAGCTGTTTTTT

V: TRBV5-1
size: .
J: TRBJ1-2
D: .
CDR3: CASSPGGYNYGYTF
DNA: TGCGCCAGCTCCCCTGGAGGGTATAACTATGGCTACACCTTC

V: TRBV27
size: .
J: TRBJ1-1
D: .
CDR3: CASSRERTDMNTEAFF
DNA: TGTGCCAGCAGTCGTGAAAGGACAGACATGAACACTGAAGCTTTCTTT

V: TRBV4-3
size: once
J: TRBJ1-4
D: .
CDR3: CASSPKTGSEKLFF
DNA: TGCGCCAGCAGCCCAAAAACAGGGAGTGAAAAACTGTTTTTT

V: TRBV4-3
size: .
J: TRBJ1-2
D: TRBD1
CDR3: CASSQDLRTGGGNYGYTF
DNA: TGCGCCAGCAGCCAAGACCTCCGGACAGGGGGCGGGAACTATGGCTACACCTTC

V: TRBV7-8
size: .
J: TRBJ2-5
D: TRBD2
CDR3: CASSLLSTPGLAGGSETTYF
DNA: TGTGCCAGCAGCTTACTAAGTACTCCGGGACTAGCGGGGGGGAGCGAGACCACATACTTC

V: TRBV3-1/TRBV3-2
size: few
J: TRBJ1-2
D: TRBD1
CDR3: CASTGVDYGYTF
DNA: TGTGCCAGTACAGGGGTGGACTATGGCTACACCTTC

V: TRBV5-1
size: .
J: TRBJ2-5
D: .
CDR3: CASSQGTLQETQYF
DNA: TGCGCCAGCTCCCAGGGGACTCTCCAAGAGACCCAGTACTTC

V: TRBV5-1
size: .
J: TRBJ2-2
D: .
CDR3: CASQRGRGTGELFF
DNA: TGCGCCAGCCAAAGGGGGAGAGGGACCGGGGAGCTGTTTTTT

V: TRBV3-1/TRBV3-2
size: once
J: TRBJ2-5
D: TRBD2
CDR3: CASSQASGSRETQYF
DNA: TGTGCCAGCAGCCAAGCTAGCGGGAGTCGAGAGACCCAGTACTTC

V: TRBV27
size: once
J: TRBJ2-7
D: .
CDR3: CASSLNGIRGLGYEQYF
DNA: TGTGCCAGCAGTTTAAATGGGATCCGGGGTCTCGGCTACGAGCAGTACTTC

V: TRBV5-1
size: .
J: TRBJ2-2
D: .
CDR3: CASSPMGGELFF
DNA: TGCGCCAGCAGCCCGATGGGCGGGGAGCTGTTTTTT

V: TRBV6-1
size: .
J: TRBJ2-7
D: TRBD2
CDR3: CASRAAGGDGEQYF
DNA: TGTGCCAGCCGTGCAGCGGGAGGGGACGGCGAGCAGTACTTC

V: TRBV5-1
size: few
J: TRBJ1-6
D: TRBD1
CDR3: CASSLAGGYNSPLHF
DNA: TGCGCCAGCAGCTTGGCAGGGGGTTATAATTCACCCCTCCACTTT

V: TRBV7-3
size: .
J: TRBJ1-1
D: .
CDR3: CASSPSGGSNTEAFF
DNA: TGTGCCAGCAGCCCCTCCGGGGGATCGAACACTGAAGCTTTCTTT

V: TRBV30
size: few
J: TRBJ1-2
D: TRBD1
CDR3: CAWISRQGASGYTF
DNA: TGTGCCTGGATCTCTCGGCAGGGGGCGTCTGGCTACACCTTC

V: TRBV29-1
size: .
J: TRBJ1-1
D: .
CDR3: CSGRLSLTALEAFF
DNA: TGCAGCGGACGGCTATCCCTGACGGCCCTTGAAGCTTTCTTT

V: TRBV27
size: .
J: TRBJ2-4
D: .
CDR3: CASSALAKNIQYF
DNA: TGTGCCAGCAGCGCCCTAGCCAAAAACATTCAGTACTTC

V: TRBV19
size: .
J: TRBJ2-1
D: .
CDR3: CASSIGFNEQFF
DNA: TGTGCCAGTAGTATTGGATTCAATGAGCAGTTCTTC

V: TRBV24-1
size: .
J: TRBJ1-2
D: TRBD1
CDR3: CATSDRDSHGYTF
DNA: TGTGCCACCAGTGACCGGGACAGCCATGGCTACACCTTC

V: TRBV29-1
size: once
J: TRBJ1-1
D: .
CDR3: CSVETGTREAFF
DNA: TGCAGCGTTGAAACAGGAACACGTGAAGCTTTCTTT

V: TRBV5-1
size: once
J: TRBJ2-7
D: .
CDR3: CASSPWRDGLSYEQYF
DNA: TGCGCCAGCAGCCCCTGGCGGGACGGCCTCTCCTACGAGCAGTACTTC

V: TRBV29-1
size: once
J: TRBJ1-2
D: .
CDR3: CSVASGANYGYTF
DNA: TGCAGCGTTGCAAGTGGAGCTAACTATGGCTACACCTTC

V: TRBV3-1/TRBV3-2
size: .
J: TRBJ1-3
D: .
CDR3: CASSQALSGNTIYF
DNA: TGTGCCAGCAGCCAAGCCCTCTCTGGAAACACCATATATTTT

V: TRBV6-2/TRBV6-3
size: few
J: TRBJ1-1
D: .
CDR3: CASSYWGNAEAFF
DNA: TGTGCCAGCAGTTATTGGGGCAACGCTGAAGCTTTCTTT

V: TRBV10-3
size: once
J: TRBJ1-2
D: TRBD1
CDR3: CAISETGDYGYTF
DNA: TGTGCCATCAGCGAGACAGGGGACTATGGCTACACCTTC

V: TRBV6-5
size: .
J: TRBJ1-1
D: TRBD1
CDR3: CASIPRGRGWAEAFF
DNA: TGTGCCAGCATCCCCAGGGGGAGGGGATGGGCTGAAGCTTTCTTT

V: TRBV18
size: .
J: TRBJ1-2
D: TRBD1
CDR3: CASSLLLQGQGDGYTF
DNA: TGTGCCAGCTCACTACTTCTACAGGGACAGGGGGATGGCTACACCTTC

V: TRBV5-6
size: .
J: TRBJ2-1
D: TRBD2
CDR3: CASRWSRLAEHNEQFF
DNA: TGTGCCAGCAGATGGAGTCGACTAGCGGAACACAATGAGCAGTTCTTC

V: TRBV24-1
size: .
J: TRBJ2-3
D: TRBD2
CDR3: CATSDWGGVDTQYF
DNA: TGTGCCACCAGTGATTGGGGAGGGGTAGATACGCAGTATTTT

V: TRBV7-2
size: .
J: TRBJ1-5
D: .
CDR3: CASSSGAGSQPQHF
DNA: TGTGCCAGCAGCTCCGGGGCAGGGAGCCAGCCCCAGCATTTT

V: TRBV4-1
size: .
J: TRBJ1-2
D: TRBD1
CDR3: CASSQVTGEYGYTF
DNA: TGCGCCAGCAGCCAAGTTACAGGGGAGTATGGCTACACCTTC

V: TRBV3-1/TRBV3-2
size: .
J: TRBJ2-3
D: .
CDR3: CASSKDPRASDTQYF
DNA: TGTGCCAGCAGTAAGGACCCCCGGGCCTCAGATACGCAGTATTTT

V: TRBV6-6
size: .
J: TRBJ1-3
D: .
CDR3: CASSLSGGVTSGNTIYF
DNA: TGTGCCAGCAGTCTCTCGGGTGGGGTTACATCTGGAAACACCATATATTTT

V: TRBV24-1
size: once
J: TRBJ2-3
D: TRBD2
CDR3: CATSDMGLAGGLRSTDTQYF
DNA: TGTGCCACCAGTGATATGGGACTAGCGGGAGGCCTGAGGTCCACAGATACGCAGTATTTT

V: TRBV21-1
size: .
J: TRBJ1-2
D: .
CDR3: CASSKEGGDGYTF
DNA: TGTGCCAGCAGCAAAGAAGGCGGGGATGGCTACACCTTC

V: TRBV19
size: .
J: TRBJ1-2
D: .
CDR3: CASSIDSSTGPYGYTF
DNA: TGTGCCAGTAGTATAGATAGTTCAACAGGACCCTATGGCTACACCTTC

V: TRBV11-3
size: .
J: TRBJ2-7
D: .
CDR3: CASSLRDFAYEQYF
DNA: TGTGCCAGCAGCTTAAGGGATTTTGCCTACGAGCAGTACTTC

V: TRBV18
size: .
J: TRBJ1-1
D: .
CDR3: CASSWDPNTEAFF
DNA: TGTGCCAGCTCATGGGACCCGAACACTGAAGCTTTCTTT

V: TRBV28
size: few
J: TRBJ1-1
D: .
CDR3: CASSLRGLAFF
DNA: TGTGCCAGCAGTTTGCGGGGTTTAGCTTTCTTT

V: TRBV4-3
size: .
J: TRBJ2-3
D: .
CDR3: CASSQDEGGSSDTQYF
DNA: TGCGCCAGCAGCCAAGACGAGGGGGGAAGTTCAGATACGCAGTATTTT

V: TRBV7-8
size: .
J: TRBJ1-1
D: .
CDR3: CASSPVRAGLEFF
DNA: TGTGCCAGCAGCCCAGTTCGAGCAGGCCTTGAGTTCTTT

V: TRBV24-1
size: .
J: TRBJ1-1
D: .
CDR3: CATSDRPPQGAFF
DNA: TGTGCCACCAGTGACCGACCCCCCCAGGGAGCTTTCTTT